Sequencing of this T cell receptor (beta chain) was carried out in a study of glioma-infiltrating T cells after dendritic cell vaccination. General observations from the study: TCR clonality showed no direct relationship with survival.

Primers: 60 V beta forward and 13 J beta reverse. Generated by immunoSEQ multiplex PCR, the TCRdb table keeps only in-frame clones and is missing some. Here the sample spans tens of thousands of clones, around 85% being singletons. V lost 1 base, J lost 6 bases, and 12 bases stayed unmatched. This CDR3 is built from 18 residues. Germline CDR1 reads MGHRA; CDR2 reads YSYEKL. Notes on this clone: The antigen remains unidentified.

The time point denotes: after dendritic cell vaccination, including at tumor progression/relapse. All glioblastoma patients lacked an isocitrate dehydrogenase mutation. The J gene is TRBJ2-5, the V gene TRBV4-1, with 12 bases identical to TRBD2. The specimen was blood, collected after dendritic cell vaccination. This clonotype was obtained from a human donor with glioblastoma. The CDR3 nucleotides read TGCGCCAGCAGCCAAGTACAACTAGCGGGGGGCGTGGGAAAGACCCAGTACTTC. It specifies CASSQVQLAGGVGKTQYF.